This T cell receptor (beta chain) was identified during a study of blood T cell repertoires in COVID-19. At the level of the study: Sources were T cells, B-cell-depleted T cells, or PBMCs; the material itself was cDNA or gDNA.

V was clipped by 5 bases and J by 0 bases; unmatched bases: 4. CDR3 length: 15 residues. The V gene's germline CDR1 is LNHNV and CDR2 YYDKDF (reference sequence). The assay was immunoSEQ multiplex PCR, and TCRdb's table has in-frame clones only and misses some. This table has about 130,000 clones, roughly 85% appearing once. This rearrangement joins TRBV15 to TRBJ1-3, with 7 nucleotides matching TRBD1. The source is a human donor in a cohort sampled during active COVID-19. The sequencing sample was made of peripheral blood. The CDR3 bases are TGTGCCACCAGCGTGGGGACAGCCTCTGGAAACACCATATATTTT. It encodes CATSVGTASGNTIYF.